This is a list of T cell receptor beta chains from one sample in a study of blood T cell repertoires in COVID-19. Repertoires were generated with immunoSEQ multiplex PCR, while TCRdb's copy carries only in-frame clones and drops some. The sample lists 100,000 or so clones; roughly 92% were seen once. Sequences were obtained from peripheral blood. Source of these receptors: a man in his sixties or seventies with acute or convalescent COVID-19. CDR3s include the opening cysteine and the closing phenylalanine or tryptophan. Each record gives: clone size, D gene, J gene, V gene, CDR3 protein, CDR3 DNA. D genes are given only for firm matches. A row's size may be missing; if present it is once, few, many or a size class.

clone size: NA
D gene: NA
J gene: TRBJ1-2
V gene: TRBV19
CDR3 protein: CASSGRQDLYNYTF
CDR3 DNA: TGTGCCAGTAGCGGCCGACAGGACCTCTATAACTACACCTTC

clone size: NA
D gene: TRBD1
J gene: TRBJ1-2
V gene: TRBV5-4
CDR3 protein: CASSSQGAGGYTF
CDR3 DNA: TGTGCCAGCAGCAGTCAGGGGGCGGGTGGCTACACCTTC

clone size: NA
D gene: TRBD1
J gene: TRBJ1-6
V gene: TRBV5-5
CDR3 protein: CASSPFSAGQGGSPLHF
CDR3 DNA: TGTGCCAGCAGCCCTTTTTCGGCCGGACAGGGTGGTTCACCCCTCCACTTT

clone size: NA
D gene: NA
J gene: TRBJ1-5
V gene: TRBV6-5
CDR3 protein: CASSYSGAGNQPQHF
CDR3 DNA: TGTGCCAGCAGTTACTCTGGGGCCGGCAATCAGCCCCAGCATTTT

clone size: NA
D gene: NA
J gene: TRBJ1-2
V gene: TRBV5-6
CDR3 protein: CASSLNSGRLGGYTF
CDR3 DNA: TGTGCCAGCAGCTTGAATTCGGGGCGACTAGGGGGCTACACCTTC

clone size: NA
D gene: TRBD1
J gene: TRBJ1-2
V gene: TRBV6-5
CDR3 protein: CASRGQGGGYTF
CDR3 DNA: TGTGCCAGCAGGGGACAGGGTGGAGGCTACACCTTC

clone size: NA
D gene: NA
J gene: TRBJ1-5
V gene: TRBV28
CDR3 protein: CASSTNSNQPQHF
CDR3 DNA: TGTGCCAGCAGCACAAATAGCAATCAGCCCCAGCATTTT

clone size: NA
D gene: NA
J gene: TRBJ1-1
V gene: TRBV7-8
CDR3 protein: CASSLVGGNTEAFF
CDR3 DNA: TGTGCCAGCAGCTTAGTAGGGGGGAACACTGAAGCTTTCTTT

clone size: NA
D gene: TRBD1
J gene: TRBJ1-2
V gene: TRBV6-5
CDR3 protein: CASSYSLRTGGARYTF
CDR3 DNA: TGTGCCAGCAGTTACTCCCTTAGGACAGGGGGCGCGAGGTACACCTTC

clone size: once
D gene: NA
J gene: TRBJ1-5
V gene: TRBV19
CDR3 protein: CASDRGLRHQPQHF
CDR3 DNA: TGTGCCAGTGATAGGGGGTTAAGGCATCAGCCCCAGCATTTT

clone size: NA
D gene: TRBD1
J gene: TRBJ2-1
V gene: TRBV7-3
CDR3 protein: CASSSTGQGYNEQFF
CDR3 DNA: TGTGCCAGCAGCTCAACGGGACAGGGCTACAATGAGCAGTTCTTC

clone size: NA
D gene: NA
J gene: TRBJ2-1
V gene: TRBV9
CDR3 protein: CASSVAGPEQFF
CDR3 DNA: TGTGCCAGCAGCGTAGCTGGGCCTGAGCAGTTCTTC

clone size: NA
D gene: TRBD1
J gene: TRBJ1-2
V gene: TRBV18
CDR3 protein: CASSPVTGTGNYGYTF
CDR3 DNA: TGTGCCAGCTCACCAGTTACCGGGACAGGAAACTATGGCTACACCTTC

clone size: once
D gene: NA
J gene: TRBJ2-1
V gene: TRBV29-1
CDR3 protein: CSGSWSSYNEQFF
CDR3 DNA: TGCAGCGGGAGCTGGAGCTCCTACAATGAGCAGTTCTTC

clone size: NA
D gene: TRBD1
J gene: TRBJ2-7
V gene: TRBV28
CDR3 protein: CAVGQAIYEQYF
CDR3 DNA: TGTGCTGTAGGACAGGCTATCTACGAGCAGTACTTC

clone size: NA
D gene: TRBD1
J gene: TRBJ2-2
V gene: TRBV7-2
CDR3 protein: CASSRDRGTGELFF
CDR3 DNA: TGTGCCAGCAGCCGGGACAGGGGGACCGGGGAGCTGTTTTTT

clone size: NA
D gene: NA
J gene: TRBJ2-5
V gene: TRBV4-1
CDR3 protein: CASSQELEWRETQYF
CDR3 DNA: TGCGCCAGCAGCCAAGAACTAGAGTGGCGAGAGACCCAGTACTTC

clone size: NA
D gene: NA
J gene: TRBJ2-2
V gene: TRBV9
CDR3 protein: CASADRSTTGELFF
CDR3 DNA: TGTGCCAGCGCTGACAGGTCCACTACCGGGGAGCTGTTTTTT

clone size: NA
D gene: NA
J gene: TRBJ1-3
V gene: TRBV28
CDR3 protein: CASSFYGWGNTIYF
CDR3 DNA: TGTGCCAGCAGTTTTTACGGGTGGGGAAACACCATATATTTT

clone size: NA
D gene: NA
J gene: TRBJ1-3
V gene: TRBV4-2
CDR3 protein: CASSQETHFSGNTIYF
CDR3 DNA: TGTGCCAGCAGCCAAGAAACCCACTTCTCTGGAAACACCATATATTTT

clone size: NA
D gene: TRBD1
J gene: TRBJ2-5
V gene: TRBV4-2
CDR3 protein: CASSHPDREGGTQYF
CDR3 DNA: TGTGCCAGCAGCCACCCCGACAGGGAAGGCGGGACCCAGTACTTC

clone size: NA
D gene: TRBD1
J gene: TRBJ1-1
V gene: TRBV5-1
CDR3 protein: CASSFGQGWTEAFF
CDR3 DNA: TGCGCCAGCAGCTTCGGACAGGGATGGACTGAAGCTTTCTTT

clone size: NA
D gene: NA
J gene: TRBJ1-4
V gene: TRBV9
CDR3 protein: CASSVGLDRGEKLFF
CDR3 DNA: TGTGCCAGCAGCGTAGGTCTAGACCGAGGTGAAAAACTGTTTTTT

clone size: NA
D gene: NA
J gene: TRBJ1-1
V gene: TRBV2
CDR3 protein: CATYRARDTEAFF
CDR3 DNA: TGTGCCACGTACAGGGCAAGGGACACTGAAGCTTTCTTT

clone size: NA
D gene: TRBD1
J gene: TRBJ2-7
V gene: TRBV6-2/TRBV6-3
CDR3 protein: CASSYLTGGYEQYF
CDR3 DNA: TGTGCCAGCAGTTACCTGACAGGGGGCTACGAGCAGTACTTC

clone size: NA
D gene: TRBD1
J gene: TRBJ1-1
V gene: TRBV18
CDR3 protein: CASSPSPGQGATEAFF
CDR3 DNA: TGTGCCAGCTCACCTTCGCCGGGACAGGGAGCGACTGAAGCTTTCTTT

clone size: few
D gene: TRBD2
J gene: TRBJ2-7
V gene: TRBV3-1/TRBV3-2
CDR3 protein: CASSTKGTSGSYEQYF
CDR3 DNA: TGTGCCAGCAGCACCAAGGGGACTAGCGGTTCCTACGAGCAGTACTTC

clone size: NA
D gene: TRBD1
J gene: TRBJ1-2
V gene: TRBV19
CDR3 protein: CASDPGDSRGYTF
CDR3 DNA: TGTGCCAGTGATCCAGGGGACAGCAGGGGCTACACCTTC

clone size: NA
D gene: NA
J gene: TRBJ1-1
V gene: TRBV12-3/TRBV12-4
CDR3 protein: CASSFGMNTEAFF
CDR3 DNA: TGTGCCAGCAGTTTCGGGATGAACACTGAAGCTTTCTTT

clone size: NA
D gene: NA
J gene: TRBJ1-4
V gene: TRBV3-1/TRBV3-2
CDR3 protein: CASSGQLLNEKLFF
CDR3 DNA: TGTGCCAGCAGCGGACAGCTGTTGAATGAAAAACTGTTTTTT

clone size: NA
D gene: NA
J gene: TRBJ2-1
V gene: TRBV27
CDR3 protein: CAREGVGAYNEQFF
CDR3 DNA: TGTGCCAGAGAGGGGGTGGGCGCCTACAATGAGCAGTTCTTC

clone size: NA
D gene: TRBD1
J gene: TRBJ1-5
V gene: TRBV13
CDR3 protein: CASSLGQGGQPQHF
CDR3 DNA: TGTGCCAGCAGCTTAGGTCAGGGGGGTCAGCCCCAGCATTTT

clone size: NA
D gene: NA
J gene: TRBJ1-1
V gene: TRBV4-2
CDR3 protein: CASSQVVRERTGTEAFF
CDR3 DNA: TGTGCCAGCAGCCAAGTAGTTCGGGAGCGGACGGGCACTGAAGCTTTCTTT

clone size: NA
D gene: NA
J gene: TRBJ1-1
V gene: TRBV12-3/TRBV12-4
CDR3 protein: CASSLVGTEAFF
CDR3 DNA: TGTGCCAGCAGTTTGGTCGGCACTGAAGCTTTCTTT

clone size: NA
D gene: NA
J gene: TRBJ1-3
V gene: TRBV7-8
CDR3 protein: CASSLGASSGNTIYF
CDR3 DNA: TGTGCCAGCAGCTTGGGGGCTAGCTCTGGAAACACCATATATTTT